The TCR beta chain described here comes from a study of PD-L1 blockade in urothelial cancer. Whole-study context: Every 3 weeks, patients received intravenous atezolizumab 1,200 mg, beginning 2014. Timepoints chosen for blood analysis were 3 weeks (second dose) and 6 weeks after treatment start. A median of roughly 150,000 T cells was found in the blood samples.

Each PCR received spiked synthetic TCR analog templates. Sequenced by immunoSEQ multiplex PCR; TCRdb stores in-frame clones only, minus some. The sample yields approximately 90,000 clones, under 90% seen once. The CDR3 has 16 residues. V was clipped by 0 bases and J by 3 bases; unmatched bases: 4. CDR1 and CDR2 (germline): LGHNA, YNFKEQ. Time point denoted: pretreatment peripheral blood. The genes are TRBV4-2 and TRBJ2-1; 8 bases are shared with TRBD2. This clonotype was sampled from a man aged 55 to 70 with urothelial cancer. The sequenced sample was PBMCs, obtained around atezolizumab (anti-PD-L1) treatment. The CDR3 DNA is TGTGCCAGCAGCCAAGATCCAGCGGGGGTCTACAATGAGCAGTTCTTC. Its protein is CASSQDPAGVYNEQFF.